This T cell receptor (beta chain) originates from a study of blood T cells in healthy people across ages. Using a J-beta primer mix together with a sample-barcoded 5' primer, a second PCR was run for about 6 to 11 cycles. All cDNA molecules were each tagged by a template-switch adaptor with 12 random nucleotides. TCRdb re-called the 5' RACE reads through MiXCR, storing one row per CDR3 protein. The sample consists of about 970,000 distinct CDR3 sequences, roughly 51% of them appearing once. Whole-study findings and limits: Age brought a roughly linear fall in TCR beta diversity measured per million T cells.

Note on this clonotype: Antigen specificity is unknown.

Per individual sample, total RNA of at least 5.5 micrograms was extracted. The clonotype comes from a woman aged 55-69 years in good health. Sequencing was performed on blood.

The DNA of the CDR3 is TGTGCCTGCGGGACAGGGGTGTTGGACGAGCAGTACTTC. Its protein product is CACGTGVLDEQYF. This chain connects TRBV30 to TRBJ2-7; 10 nucleotides match TRBD1. The CDR3 runs 13 residues. The germline gives CDR1 GTSNPN, CDR2 SVGIG (reference sequence). The V gene end was trimmed by 6 bases and the J gene end by 5 bases; junction bases not matched to a gene: 7.